Following are 11 T cell receptor beta chains from one sample sequenced in a study of T cell clonality in common variable immunodeficiency. The assay was immunoSEQ multiplex PCR, and TCRdb's table has in-frame clones only and misses some. This sample has about 52,000 clones, each found more than once. Sequenced sample: peripheral blood mononuclear cells. The origin of the receptors is a person between 18 and 70 years old in good health.

There are a few counts of this clone. The CDR3 goes on 3 residues after the read ends, and that part is filled in from the germline J gene. The same CDR3 also results from other DNA sequences found in this sample. V gene TRBV7-8 combines with J gene TRBJ1-2; TRBD1 aligns across 7 bases. Looked up from germline, CDR1 is SGHVS and CDR2 is FQNEAQ. The CDR3 has 13 amino acids. The sequenced CDR3 bases are TGTGCCAGCAGCTCCCGACAGGGTCAGGGC. Translation: CASSSRQGQG. The CDR3 reads in full as CASSSRQGQGYTF.

This clone has ten or more counts. Read sequence stops 3 residues before the CDR3 end, and the germline J gene provides the missing end. The chain combines TRBV7-2 with TRBJ2-2; 7 nucleotides agree with TRBD1. The V and J ends lost 5 bases and 1 base, in that order; junction bases with no gene match: 4. The CDR3 totals 15 residues. From germline, CDR1 is SGHTA and CDR2 FQGNSA. CDR3 DNA, as far as it was read: TGTGCCAGCAGCGTCCGACAGGGGAACACCGGGGAG. This encodes CASSVRQGNTGE. The CDR3 in full is CASSVRQGNTGELFF.

This clone showed up many times. The read is 3 residues too short to cover the CDR3 end, so that end is filled in from the germline J gene. The genes are TRBV9 and TRBJ2-6; 9 bases fit TRBD1. Trimming cost V 0 bases and J 0 bases; bases outside gene matches: 7. The CDR3 is 19 amino acids. Germline CDR1 SGDLS, CDR2 YYNGEE. The sequenced part of the CDR3 DNA is TGTGCCAGCAGCGTAGAGCGGGACAGGGATTCCTCTGGGGCCAACGTC. Translation gives CASSVERDRDSSGANV. The CDR3 in full is CASSVERDRDSSGANVLTF.

The CDR3 spells CASSRRDNSHEQYF. Incomplete CDR3 DNA: TGTGCCAGCAGCCGCCGGGACAATTCCCACGAG. The chain employs TRBV7-9 and TRBJ2-7; a weak D match, TRBD1 (6 bases). The CDR3 end is not reached by the read, which stops 3 residues before it; the germline J gene fills it in. The CDR3 is 14 amino acids. Germline assignment: CDR1 SEHNR and CDR2 FQNEAQ (reference sequence). Between the trimmed V and J ends, which lost 5 bases and 5 bases, there was a span of 16 bases.

With regard to this clone: The read terminates 3 residues before the CDR3 end, so the remaining end is supplied by the germline J gene. The genes are TRBV14 and TRBJ2-7; D is unclear. CDR1 SGHDN and CDR2 FVKESK come from the germline V gene. Trimming left V 1 base short and J 6 bases short, with 13 bases between. The CDR3 length is 14 residues. Partial CDR3 DNA: TGTGCCAGCAGCCAAGTCACCAAGGTTGGCGAG. This gives the protein CASSQVTKVGE. The whole CDR3 is CASSQVTKVGEQYF. The full variable domain, its missing parts supplied by reference TRBV14 and TRBJ2-7, is EAGVTQFPSHSVIEKGQTVTLRCDPISGHDNLYWYRRVMGKEIKFLLHFVKESKQDESGMPNNRFLAERTGGTYSTLKVQPAELEDSGVYFCASSQVTKVGEQYFGPGTRLTVT.

This clone was counted many times. The read ends 3 residues shy of where the CDR3 ends; the end is completed using the germline J gene. J is TRBJ2-1 and V is TRBV20-1; 10 bases are shared with TRBD1. The V and J ends lost 6 bases and 3 bases, in that order; junction bases with no gene match: 8. This CDR3 is built from 15 residues. Germline V gene lookup returns CDR1 DFQATT and CDR2 SNEGSKA (reference sequence). This CDR3 is CSAQGRDRGYNEQFF. The sequenced part of the CDR3 DNA is TGCAGTGCGCAAGGCCGGGACAGGGGCTACAATGAG.

This clone occurred many times. With the read ending 3 residues before the CDR3 end, the germline J gene is used to fill in that end. The chain couples TRBV7-3 to TRBJ2-4; 8 bases match TRBD1. Germline V CDR1 and CDR2: SGHTA, FQGTGA. This CDR3 is 14 amino acids long. The junction had 5 bases not matched to a gene; V was cut back by 4 bases and J by 6 bases. The CDR3 protein is CASSSRDRPNIQYF. The CDR3 bases that were read are TGTGCCAGCAGCTCGAGGGACAGGCCAAACATT.

The table lists this clone with many counts. The read ends 3 residues early relative to the CDR3; the germline J gene fills the gap. J is TRBJ2-2 and V is TRBV7-6; 10 bases map to TRBD1. CDR3 size: 16 residues. Germline CDR1 SGHVS, CDR2 FNYEAQ. The ends lost 1 base at V and 9 bases at J; junction bases unmatched: 8. CDR3 DNA, as far as it was read: TGTGCCAGCAGCTTAGTCACCGGGACAGGGGATCGGGAG. Protein: CASSLVTGTGDRE. The whole CDR3 sequence reads CASSLVTGTGDRELFF.

This clone was counted many times. The CDR3 end is not reached by the read, which stops 3 residues before it; the germline J gene fills it in. The V call is TRBV10-3, the J call TRBJ2-2; possible D gene TRBD1, 6 bases. The CDR3 runs 16 residues. Germline CDR1 and CDR2: ENHRY and SYGVKD. V lost 1 base and J 2 bases, leaving 11 bases between the germline ends. CDR3 bases read: TGTGCCATCAGTGAGTTGGGGACACATAACACCGGGGAG. Translating gives CAISELGTHNTGE. Given in full, the CDR3 is CAISELGTHNTGELFF.

This clone was seen many times. The read ends 3 residues before the CDR3 terminus; that terminus is restored from the germline J gene. The chain uses TRBV20-1 and TRBJ1-1; 8 nucleotides line up with TRBD1. The CDR3 has 13 amino acids. CDR1 is DFQATT, CDR2 SNEGSKA, per germline (reference sequence). The CDR3 loop is CRGAGGAKGKAFF. CDR3 DNA, as far as it was read: TGCAGGGGGGCAGGGGGCGCAAAAGGAAAA.

This clone was detected a few times. The CDR3 is cut off 3 residues early in the read; its end comes from the germline J gene. The chain uses TRBV30 and TRBJ2-4; maybe TRBD2 (5 bases). This CDR3 comprises 15 residues. Per the germline V gene, CDR1 is GTSNPN and CDR2 is SVGIG (reference sequence). CDR3 DNA (partial): TGTGCCTGGAGTGTACGGGGTACACTCAACTATGGT. Protein product: CAWSVRGTLNYG. The complete CDR3 reads CAWSVRGTLNYGQYF.